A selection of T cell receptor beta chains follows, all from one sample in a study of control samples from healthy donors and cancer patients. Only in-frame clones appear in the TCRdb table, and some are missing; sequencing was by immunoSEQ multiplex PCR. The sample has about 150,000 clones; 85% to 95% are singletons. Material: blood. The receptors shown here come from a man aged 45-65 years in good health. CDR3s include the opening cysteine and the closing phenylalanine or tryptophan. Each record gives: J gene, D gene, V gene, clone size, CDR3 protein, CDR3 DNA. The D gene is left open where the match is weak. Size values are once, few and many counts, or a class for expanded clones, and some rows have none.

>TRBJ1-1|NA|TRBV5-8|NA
CASSLEGQVWDEAFF
TGTGCCAGCAGCTTGGAGGGACAAGTATGGGACGAAGCTTTCTTT
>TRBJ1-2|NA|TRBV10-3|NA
CAISVGEAGRWKGYTF
TGTGCCATCAGTGTCGGTGAAGCGGGAAGGTGGAAGGGCTACACCTTC
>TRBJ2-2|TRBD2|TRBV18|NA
CASSPSGGITGELFF
TGTGCCAGCTCACCCAGCGGGGGAATCACCGGGGAGCTGTTTTTT
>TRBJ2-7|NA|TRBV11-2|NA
CASSLDPAYEQYF
TGTGCCAGCAGCTTAGATCCAGCTTACGAGCAGTACTTC
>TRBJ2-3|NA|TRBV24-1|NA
CATSDSSTDTQYF
TGTGCCACCAGTGACTCCTCCACAGATACGCAGTATTTT
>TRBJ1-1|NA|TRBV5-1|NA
CASSLVPGVVEAFF
TGCGCCAGCAGCTTGGTACCAGGGGTGGTTGAAGCTTTCTTT
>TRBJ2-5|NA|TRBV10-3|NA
CAISPGPQETQYF
TGTGCCATCAGCCCGGGCCCCCAAGAGACCCAGTACTTC
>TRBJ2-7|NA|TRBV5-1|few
CASSLGQGLEQYF
TGCGCCAGCAGCTTGGGGCAGGGATTGGAGCAGTACTTC
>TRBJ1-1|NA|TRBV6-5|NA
CASRVKGGGNTEAFF
TGTGCCAGCAGAGTTAAGGGGGGTGGGAACACTGAAGCTTTCTTT
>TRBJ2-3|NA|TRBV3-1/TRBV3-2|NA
CASSQDRGGDTDTQYF
TGTGCCAGCAGCCAAGATCGGGGCGGGGACACAGATACGCAGTATTTT
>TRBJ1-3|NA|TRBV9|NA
CASSVGTVQTSGNTIYF
TGTGCCAGCAGCGTAGGGACAGTCCAAACCTCTGGAAACACCATATATTTT
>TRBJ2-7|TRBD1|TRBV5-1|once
CASNSGQGYEQYF
TGCGCCAGCAACTCGGGACAGGGCTACGAGCAGTACTTC
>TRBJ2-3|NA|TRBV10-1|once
CASAGQRTDTQYF
TGCGCCAGCGCGGGACAGCGCACAGATACGCAGTATTTT
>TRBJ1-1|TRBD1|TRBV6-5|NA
CASSRTGSTEAFF
TGTGCCAGCAGTCGGACAGGGAGTACTGAAGCTTTCTTT
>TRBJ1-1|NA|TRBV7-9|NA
CASSLAELMNTEAFF
TGTGCCAGCAGCTTAGCGGAGTTAATGAACACTGAAGCTTTCTTT